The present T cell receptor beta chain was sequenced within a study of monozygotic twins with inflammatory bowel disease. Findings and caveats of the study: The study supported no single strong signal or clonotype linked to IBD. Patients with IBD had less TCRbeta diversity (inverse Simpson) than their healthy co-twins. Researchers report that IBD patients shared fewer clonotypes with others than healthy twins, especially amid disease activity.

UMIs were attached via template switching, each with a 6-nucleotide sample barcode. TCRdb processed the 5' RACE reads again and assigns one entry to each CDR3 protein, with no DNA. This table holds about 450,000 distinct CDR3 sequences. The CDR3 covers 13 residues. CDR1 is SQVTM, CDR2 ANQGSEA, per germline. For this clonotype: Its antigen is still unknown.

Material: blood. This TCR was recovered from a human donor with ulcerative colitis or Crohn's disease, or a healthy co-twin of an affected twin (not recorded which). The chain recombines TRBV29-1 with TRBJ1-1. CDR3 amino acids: CSSATSGNTEAFF.